The next 3 T cell receptor beta chains were all read from a single sample in a study of Ad26.COV2.S vaccination and SARS-CoV-2 variants (dated by TCRdb to the early 2020s). Read against the paper, the sample's treatment or condition label means: roughly 18 received Ad26.COV2.S at low or high dose, single or two shots; 5 received placebo; per-sample allocation not given. For vaccine and placebo recipients, repertoires were sequenced using samples collected on day 63 after the first injection. The library came from the immunoSEQ multiplex PCR assay. TCRdb stores this immuneACCESS table with in-frame sequences only. Part of the clones is absent; in the studies checked, under half of the shortfall reflects unresolved V genes, and no reason is known for the rest. The sample profile shows more than 250,000 clones; approximately 87% of them were found once. Of the sample, about 3.6% falls within the top ten clones.

This sample comprised peripheral blood, obtained in a trial of Ad26.COV2.S vaccine versus placebo. Source of these receptors: a person aged 18-65 years who received the Ad26.COV2.S COVID-19 vaccine or a placebo.

The CDR3 protein is CASSYSRWSANYGYTF. CDR3 DNA: TGTGCCAGCAGTTACTCGCGATGGTCTGCTAACTATGGCTACACCTTC. J is TRBJ1-2 and V is TRBV6-5, with D hard to call. V lost 0 bases and J 0 bases, leaving 11 bases between the germline ends. Germline loops: CDR1 MNHEY, CDR2 SVGAGI. The CDR3 is 16 residues long.

The gene calls are TRBV4-1 and TRBJ1-2; D call uncertain. The CDR3 spans 15 residues. The V gene's germline CDR1 is MGHRA and CDR2 YSYEKL. Trimming shortened V by 1 base and J by 0 bases, and 9 bases separated the two germline ends. The CDR3 DNA reads as TGCGCCAGCAGCCAAGTAATCCTGACTAACTATGGCTACACCTTC. It specifies CASSQVILTNYGYTF.

This chain links TRBV3-1 (or the pseudogene TRBV3-2) with TRBJ1-1, with D perhaps TRBD1 (6 bases). The CDR3 is 16 amino acids. CDR1 is LGHDT, CDR2 YNNKEL, per germline (reference sequence). The V gene lost 4 bases and the J gene lost 1 base, with 16 bases spanning the gap. CDR3 sequence: CASSPQWGGQNTEAFF. Here the CDR3 DNA reads TGTGCCAGCAGCCCTCAATGGGGGGGCCAGAACACTGAAGCTTTCTTT.